This T cell receptor (beta chain) was sequenced for a study of glioma-infiltrating T cells. There are many counts of this clonotype. Its matching antigen is unknown. Whole-study results and caveats: Only very few CDR3 sequences appeared in both tissue and blood. Tissue-blood divergence was below expectation in non-neoplastic patients, above in gliomas.

Amplification of TCR alpha and beta CDR3 regions from RNA used iRepertoire nested multiplex PCR. Input was about 85-450 ng of tissue mRNA or PBMC total RNA. TCRdb analysed the multiplex PCR reads with MiXCR anew, one entry per CDR3 protein. The table has 150,000 to 200,000 distinct CDR3 sequences, around 42% seen once. The V gene end was trimmed by 0 bases and the J gene end by 6 bases; junction bases not matched to a gene: 4. CDR1 is ENHRY and CDR2 is SYGVKD in the germline V gene. This CDR3 spans 15 amino acids. The chain links TRBV10-3 to TRBJ2-1; 8 nucleotides match TRBD2. This TCR came from a human donor with low-grade glioma or glioblastoma, undergoing nonglioma brain surgery, or in good health (not recorded which). The specimen sequenced was glioma tissue, nonneoplastic brain tissue, or PBMCs (not recorded which). This CDR3 is CAISESSGSSNEQFF. In DNA form, the CDR3 reads TGTGCCATCAGTGAGTCGAGCGGGAGTTCCAATGAGCAGTTCTTC.